This T cell receptor beta chain stems from a study of shared clonotypes between healthy human individuals. J gave up 3 bases and V 2 bases, and 7 bases lay outside the gene matches. In germline, CDR1 is SGHAT, CDR2 FQNNGV. The CDR3 runs 16 residues. Sequencing used immunoSEQ multiplex PCR; TCRdb keeps in-frame clones, though not all of them. The table has around 700,000 clones, approximately 79% seen once; the top ten hold 1.5% to 2%. Source material: memory CD4+ T cells sorted from blood. Subset noted: CD45RA-negative fraction. This rearrangement joins TRBV11-2 to TRBJ2-7; 10 bases are shared with TRBD2. The receptor was isolated from a woman aged 30 to 39 in good health. CDR3 protein: CASSLQGAGGFYEQYF. Written as DNA, the CDR3 is TGTGCCAGCAGCTTACAGGGAGCGGGAGGGTTCTACGAGCAGTACTTC.